Here is one T cell receptor beta chain with its context. This entry belongs to a study of blood T cell repertoires in COVID-19. At the level of the study: There were acute and convalescent COVID-19 samples, and they came from the United States, Italy and Spain.

TCRdb's table, derived via immunoSEQ multiplex PCR, lists solely in-frame clones and lacks some. The table includes 120,000 to 150,000 clones, roughly 80% detected once. CDR1 is SGHRS, CDR2 YFSETQ, per germline. The CDR3 loop spans 15 amino acids. Trimming shortened V by 4 bases and J by 0 bases, and 14 bases separated the two germline ends. Source material: peripheral blood. This sequence was found in a man aged 45-65 years with acute or convalescent COVID-19. This chain joins TRBV5-1 and TRBJ2-7; D may be TRBD2 (5 bases). CDR3 residues: CASSDPSKSSYEQYF. As DNA, the CDR3 is TGCGCCAGCAGCGACCCTAGCAAGAGCTCCTACGAGCAGTACTTC.